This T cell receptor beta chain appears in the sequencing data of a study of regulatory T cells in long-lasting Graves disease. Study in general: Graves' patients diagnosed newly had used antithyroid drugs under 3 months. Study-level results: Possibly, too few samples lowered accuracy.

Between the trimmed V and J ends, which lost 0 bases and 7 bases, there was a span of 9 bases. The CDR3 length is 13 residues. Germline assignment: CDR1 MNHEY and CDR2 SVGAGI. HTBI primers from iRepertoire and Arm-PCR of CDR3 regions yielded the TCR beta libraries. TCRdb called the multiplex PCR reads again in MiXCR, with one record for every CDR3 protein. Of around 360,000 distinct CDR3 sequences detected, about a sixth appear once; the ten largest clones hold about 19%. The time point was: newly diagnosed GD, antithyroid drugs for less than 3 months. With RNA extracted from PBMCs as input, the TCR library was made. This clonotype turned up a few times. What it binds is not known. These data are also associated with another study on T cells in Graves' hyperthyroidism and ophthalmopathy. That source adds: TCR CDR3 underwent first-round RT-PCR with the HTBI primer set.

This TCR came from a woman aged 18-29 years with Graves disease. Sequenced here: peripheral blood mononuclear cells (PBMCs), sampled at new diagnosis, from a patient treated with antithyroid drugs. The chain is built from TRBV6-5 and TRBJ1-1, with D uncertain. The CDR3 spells CASSYSTGYEAFF. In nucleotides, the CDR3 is TGTGCCAGCAGTTACTCGACCGGTTATGAAGCTTTCTTT.